This T cell receptor beta chain came from a study of T cells in localized non-small cell lung cancer (dated by TCRdb to 2020 to 2021). At the level of the whole study: The study analyzed T cell repertoires of about 230 early-stage NSCLC patients, comparing tumors and uninvolved tumor-adjacent lungs. Of the NSCLC patients, fewer than 150 were male and roughly 110 were female, and the mean age was roughly 61 years. The cohort comprised some 220 treatment-naïve NSCLC patients with resected, localized lung tumors.

Paper-wide results and their limitations: Higher blood T cell density associated with longer overall survival, while higher adjacent-lung clonality associated with shorter survival. Since the design was exploratory, TCR variables were selected using unadjusted p-values with no false-discovery rate correction. Of the top 100 tumor clones, a median of approximately 60 were detected in paired uninvolved adjacent lung; approximately 28 were also among that lung's top 100. The highest T cell clonality was observed in uninvolved tumor-adjacent lung, where clonality exceeded that of tumor, suggesting that antigenic responses were more focused in uninvolved tumor-adjacent lung. Because multi-region tumor sequencing was not performed, intratumor heterogeneity could not be ruled out.

Notes on this clone: The antigen it binds to is not known. At one end, the junction sequence differs from germline, possibly due to a read error.

The immunoSEQ Assay was used to sequence TCR beta CDR3 regions from DNA. The study's own analysis went as follows. To compute T cell density, TCR beta template counts were normalized to usable DNA, which was estimated by amplifying housekeeping genes. The preseqR package was used to estimate richness by extrapolating to 400,000 templates for PBMC samples and to 120,000 templates for tissue samples. Clonality was defined as one minus Pielou's evenness. To identify tissue-enriched TCRs, differential abundance testing was run on productive amino-acid clonotypes with a minimum total count of 5 and an alpha of 0.1. The Jaccard Index and the Morisita Overlap Index were used to quantify repertoire overlap between compartments. TCR beta CDR3s were clustered by GLIPH together with public tetramer-defined viral CDR3s, and at least three viral sequences plus V-gene enrichment were required for viral motifs. TCRdb limited this immuneACCESS table to in-frame rearrangements with V and J called. A share of clones is missing; checked studies link under half to unresolved V genes, and the rest is unexplained. V and J calls and clone size are copied from that table; D and trimming were computed from the DNA. For this sample there are about 3,400 clones; around 30% appear just once. The leading ten clones occupy roughly 14% of the sample.

At diagnosis, tumor, uninvolved tumor-adjacent lung and peripheral blood were collected and then preserved as a mix of FFPE and fresh-frozen material. CDR1 and CDR2 (MNHGY, SAAAGT) derive from the germline V gene. The CDR3 runs 15 residues from the cysteine to the phenylalanine. Solely the CDR3 DNA is kept, with 45 bases framed from the first base. The TCR comes from a female donor of 60 years or more with stage I lung adenocarcinoma. The sample here was lung tumor tissue, taken before any cancer treatment. The chain uses TRBV6-8 and TRBJ2-2, with TRBD1 tentatively as D gene (6 bases match). The base sequence is TGTGCCATCAGTGGGCAGGGGCTCAACACCGGGGAGCTGTTTTTT. This is translated as CAISGQGLNTGELFF.